This TCR beta chain comes out of a study of cytomegalovirus exposure and HLA in healthy donors. Findings of the study overall: Compared with the approximately 700-donor mean, an Asian-associated ancestry cluster reportedly had fewer N-insertions, according to a later analysis.

Remarks on this clone: Its antigen is as yet unknown.

Per the germline V gene, CDR1 is LGHNA and CDR2 is YNFKEQ. CDR3 size: 15 residues. Between the trimmed V and J ends, which lost 0 bases and 0 bases, there was a span of 6 bases. The PCR contained 60 Vbeta and 13 Jbeta primers. Method: immunoSEQ multiplex PCR; TCRdb's copy keeps in-frame clones and lacks some. The data show around 93,000 clones, nearly 80% seen once. This chain uses TRBV4-2 with TRBJ2-4; D uncertain. The source of this sequence is a woman between 40 and 55 years old in good health and CMV-seronegative. Sequencing input: PBMCs. DNA of the CDR3: TGTGCCAGCAGCCAAGATCCGGGAGCCAAAAACATTCAGTACTTC. The encoded protein is CASSQDPGAKNIQYF.